The subject of this entry is one T cell receptor (beta chain). Here immunoSEQ multiplex PCR was the method, and the copy in TCRdb shows in-frame clones only, minus some. The sample lists some 90,000 clones, approximately 92% occurring once. The data were obtained in a study of OX40 agonist ivuxolimab in advanced cancers. Looking at the study overall: The patients received ivuxolimab by intravenous route every 2 weeks at 0.01 to 10 mg/kg.

At baseline, cycle 4 day 1, and cycle 7 day 1, blood was sampled. CDR3 size: 16 residues. The germline CDR1 and CDR2 sequences are SGDLS and YYNGEE. This clonotype originated in an adult with an advanced solid tumor such as melanoma, head and neck, liver or kidney cancer. The sample consisted of CD4+ or CD8+ T cells sorted from blood, taken in a trial of the OX40 agonist ivuxolimab. This chain joins TRBV9 and TRBJ2-5; TRBD1 matches at 9 bases. The J call is doubtful: the DNA matches TRBJ2-7 better. The chain's CDR3 is CASSVGMGTGRYEQYF. The CDR3 bases are TGTGCCAGCAGCGTAGGTATGGGGACAGGGAGGTACGAGCAGTACTTC.